The clone carrying this T cell receptor (beta chain) was seen a few times. Its antigen is still unknown. The sample is drawn from a study of vaccination and CD4 T cells after COVID-19. Background on the study: Vaccinees got either two BNT162b2 doses or two mRNA-1273 doses. Convalescent patients gave post-COVID blood a median about 100 days post-diagnosis, range 35 to 161.

Whole-study results and caveats: Relatively few convalescent patients were studied, without early post-infection timepoints. SARS-CoV-2-reactive clonotypes rose nonsignificantly, with the median going from 21 to 38.

TCRdb analysed the PCR reads with MiXCR anew, one entry per CDR3 protein. Here the sample spans some 28,000 distinct CDR3 sequences, about 54% being singletons. Noted time point: late sampling 161 to 241 days after vaccination in three convalescent patients. The sample consisted of CD4+ T cells from blood, taken about 7 months after SARS-CoV-2 vaccination. The TCR sequence derives from a human donor who had recovered from COVID-19.

The DNA for the CDR3 is TGCAGTGCTAGAGTAGGGACAGGGGGCCACGCCGGGGAGCTGTTTTTT. Translation gives CSARVGTGGHAGELFF. The chain links TRBV20-1 to TRBJ2-2; 12 nucleotides align to TRBD1. The germline V gene has CDR1 DFQATT and CDR2 SNEGSKA (reference sequence). V shed 1 base, J shed 6 bases, and the junction held 6 bases outside the gene matches. The CDR3 contains 16 residues.